The clone carrying this TCR beta chain was picked up many times. The record originates from a study of low-dose radiotherapy and immunotherapy resistance in tumors. About the research overall: Individuals in Cohort 2 had 1 Gy per fraction every two weeks, adding up to 13 Gy over 26 weeks. Oral administration of aspirin 300 mg daily occurred for four cycles, commencing at cycle 1 day 1.

Covering alpha and beta chains, TRAV- and TRBV-specific primers were used for the first-strand cDNA. It was with a constant-region primer and a V-primer adapter that TCRs were amplified over roughly 19 PCR cycles. TCRdb reprocessed the reads with MiXCR, giving one entry per CDR3 protein. The profile shows around 80,000 distinct CDR3 sequences, under 20% of them singletons. The sample's time point: after trial treatment. Noted treatment: LDRT plus nivolumab, ipilimumab, low-dose cyclophosphamide and aspirin (RACIN trial). The ends lost 4 bases at V and 8 bases at J; junction bases unmatched: 6. The CDR3 contains 14 residues.

The TCR originated in a male donor with prostate cancer. The specimen was PBMCs, collected after low-dose radiotherapy plus immunotherapy. This sequence joins TRBV12-3 or TRBV12-4 and TRBJ2-3, with 10 bases matching TRBD2. The CDR3 DNA sequence: TGTGCCAGCAGTTCCCGGCTAGCGGGAGCTACGCAGTATTTT. This gives the protein CASSSRLAGATQYF.